This TCR beta chain was identified in a study of T-cell memory formation after mild COVID-19. TCRdb reprocessed the 5' RACE reads with MiXCR, giving one entry per CDR3 protein. This sample has about 120,000 distinct CDR3 sequences, with more than 15% found just once. Germline V CDR1 and CDR2: GTSNPN, SVGIG (reference sequence). There are 13 residues in the CDR3. V lost 1 base and J 1 base, leaving 7 bases between the germline ends. Sample: PBMCs or a T cell subset sorted from them (not recorded which). The J gene is TRBJ2-5, the V gene TRBV30, with no clear D. The origin of this receptor is an adult woman who had mild COVID-19 (a few samples of this study predate the infection). Cell type and time point are not known. The CDR3 region is CAWSGQIQETQYF. CDR3 coding DNA: TGTGCCTGGAGTGGGCAGATCCAAGAGACCCAGTACTTC.